This TCR beta chain was sequenced during a study of T-cell memory formation after mild COVID-19. About the study: Largely donor-specific sequence clusters came from two donors. Whole-study findings and limits: Pre-infection memory already had some responding clones, implying cross-reactive memory joined.

Per germline, CDR1 LGHNA and CDR2 YSLEER. V lost 1 base to trimming and J lost 7 bases; unmatched junction nucleotides: 9. This CDR3 region has 15 residues. Comments on this clonotype: Its specificity is not known.

TCRdb itself ran the 5' RACE reads through MiXCR, one entry per CDR3 protein. The repertoire holds roughly 450,000 distinct CDR3 sequences, with approximately 18% as singletons. Source material: PBMCs or a T cell subset sorted from them (not recorded which). V and J are TRBV4-3 and TRBJ2-5; TRBD2 agrees at 7 bases. The clonotype comes from an adult woman who had mild COVID-19 (a few samples of this study predate the infection). Cell type and time point are not known. CDR3 in amino acids: CASSQVGGTMATQYF. CDR3 in DNA: TGCGCCAGCAGCCAAGTGGGGGGGACTATGGCGACCCAGTACTTC.